These T cell receptor beta chains were read from a single sample in a study of cytomegalovirus exposure and HLA in healthy donors. The assay was immunoSEQ multiplex PCR, and TCRdb's table has in-frame clones only and misses some. This table holds 95,000 to 150,000 clones, around 66% found once. The sequencing input was PBMCs. These receptors were taken from a woman in her 40s in good health and CMV-seropositive. The conserved cysteine and the conserved F or W are not part of the CDR3 here. Rows give clone size only sometimes, using once, few, many, or a class for an expanded clone.

v_gene: TRBV5-3
abundance: few
len: 12
j_gene: TRBJ2-7
CDR3aa: ARSPAGTGSEQY

v_gene: TRBV7-9
abundance: .
len: 17
j_gene: TRBJ2-6
CDR3aa: ASSLARASGRSGANVLT

v_gene: TRBV5-1
abundance: .
len: 13
j_gene: TRBJ2-7
CDR3aa: ASSSEPGQVYEQY

v_gene: TRBV7-6
abundance: .
len: 13
j_gene: TRBJ1-3
CDR3aa: ASSSPTASGNTIY

v_gene: TRBV11-2
abundance: .
len: 15
j_gene: TRBJ2-3
CDR3aa: ASSLIGAGGPTDTQY

v_gene: TRBV6-5
abundance: .
len: 10
j_gene: TRBJ2-7
CDR3aa: ASSPGYNEQY

v_gene: TRBV11-2
abundance: .
len: 11
j_gene: TRBJ2-7
CDR3aa: ASSADRAYEQY

v_gene: TRBV5-1
abundance: .
len: 13
j_gene: TRBJ2-7
CDR3aa: ASSLFTGGENEQY

v_gene: TRBV30
abundance: .
len: 16
j_gene: TRBJ2-1
CDR3aa: AWSRLAGGASSYNEQF

v_gene: TRBV6-5
abundance: .
len: 13
j_gene: TRBJ2-1
CDR3aa: ASSYVGNTYNEQF

v_gene: TRBV6-1
abundance: .
len: 16
j_gene: TRBJ2-3
CDR3aa: ASSEVWVGLASTDTQY

v_gene: TRBV2
abundance: few
len: 13
j_gene: TRBJ2-2
CDR3aa: ASKGGRGPAGELF

v_gene: TRBV5-1
abundance: .
len: 13
j_gene: TRBJ2-7
CDR3aa: ASSLGGGVSYEQY

v_gene: TRBV19
abundance: .
len: 13
j_gene: TRBJ1-1
CDR3aa: ASRSRQGDGTEAF

v_gene: TRBV6-1
abundance: .
len: 15
j_gene: TRBJ1-4
CDR3aa: ASSDLISAATSEKLF

v_gene: TRBV6-5
abundance: .
len: 10
j_gene: TRBJ2-7
CDR3aa: ASSRGPYEQY

v_gene: TRBV5-1
abundance: .
len: 12
j_gene: TRBJ2-3
CDR3aa: ASRDRGSTDTQY

v_gene: TRBV30
abundance: .
len: 15
j_gene: TRBJ1-6
CDR3aa: ASASGTGLSYNSPLH

v_gene: TRBV5-1
abundance: .
len: 11
j_gene: TRBJ2-7
CDR3aa: ASGRAETYEQY

v_gene: TRBV19
abundance: .
len: 13
j_gene: TRBJ2-2
CDR3aa: ASSRLAGHTGELF

v_gene: TRBV6-5
abundance: .
len: 11
j_gene: TRBJ2-1
CDR3aa: ASRLGSSNEQF

v_gene: TRBV14
abundance: .
len: 13
j_gene: TRBJ1-2
CDR3aa: ASSQRDRDPYGYT

v_gene: TRBV6-5
abundance: .
len: 12
j_gene: TRBJ1-4
CDR3aa: ASSPGGANEKLF

v_gene: TRBV5-1
abundance: .
len: 12
j_gene: TRBJ2-2
CDR3aa: ASSLGQLTGELF

v_gene: TRBV6-6
abundance: few
len: 12
j_gene: TRBJ1-1
CDR3aa: ASTKGEVNTEAF

v_gene: TRBV10-3
abundance: few
len: 14
j_gene: TRBJ2-7
CDR3aa: AIRDPGLAGAYEQY

v_gene: TRBV29-1
abundance: .
len: 13
j_gene: TRBJ2-3
CDR3aa: SVSTSGRDKDTQY

v_gene: TRBV11-3
abundance: .
len: 13
j_gene: TRBJ2-7
CDR3aa: ASSLSVQQIYEQY

v_gene: TRBV5-1
abundance: .
len: 12
j_gene: TRBJ2-2
CDR3aa: ASSLGGSTGELF

v_gene: TRBV7-9
abundance: .
len: 12
j_gene: TRBJ1-2
CDR3aa: ASSLAAGAYGYT

v_gene: TRBV7-2
abundance: .
len: 16
j_gene: TRBJ2-3
CDR3aa: ASSPGSASGGVGDTQY

v_gene: TRBV28
abundance: once
len: 11
j_gene: TRBJ1-1
CDR3aa: ASSLYRGRNAF

v_gene: TRBV19
abundance: .
len: 13
j_gene: TRBJ2-5
CDR3aa: ASSPRQGLQETQY

v_gene: TRBV18
abundance: .
len: 13
j_gene: TRBJ1-1
CDR3aa: ASSPRTGMDTEAF

v_gene: TRBV5-4
abundance: .
len: 13
j_gene: TRBJ1-2
CDR3aa: ASSLYTAANYGYT

v_gene: TRBV14
abundance: .
len: 11
j_gene: TRBJ1-4
CDR3aa: ASSQDVQTLLF

v_gene: TRBV9
abundance: .
len: 14
j_gene: TRBJ1-5
CDR3aa: ASSVEGDPSNQPQH

v_gene: TRBV5-8
abundance: .
len: 14
j_gene: TRBJ1-5
CDR3aa: ASSLLRDGGSQPQH

v_gene: TRBV5-1
abundance: few
len: 15
j_gene: TRBJ1-1
CDR3aa: ASSLEGTGAGNTEAF

v_gene: TRBV29-1
abundance: .
len: 11
j_gene: TRBJ1-1
CDR3aa: SVMGQGFAEAF

v_gene: TRBV9
abundance: .
len: 11
j_gene: TRBJ1-1
CDR3aa: ASSTGQNTEAF

v_gene: TRBV6-1
abundance: few
len: 11
j_gene: TRBJ1-1
CDR3aa: ASSRTSNTEAF

v_gene: TRBV19
abundance: few
len: 12
j_gene: TRBJ1-1
CDR3aa: ASSNEGGNTEAF

v_gene: TRBV7-9
abundance: once
len: 15
j_gene: TRBJ1-1
CDR3aa: ASSHEIPTGRHSGAF

v_gene: TRBV5-1
abundance: .
len: 12
j_gene: TRBJ2-3
CDR3aa: ASSLGGGTDTQY

v_gene: TRBV14
abundance: .
len: 14
j_gene: TRBJ1-3
CDR3aa: ASSQGGRSARNTIY

v_gene: TRBV7-9
abundance: .
len: 14
j_gene: TRBJ2-7
CDR3aa: ASSRTDRAQGSEQY